One T cell receptor beta chain is described in this entry. Antigen specificity is unknown. The data were taken from a study of long-term antiretroviral therapy in people with HIV. Assay version v3.0 of immunoSEQ was used, and it was run at survey level. The assay was immunoSEQ multiplex PCR, and TCRdb's table has in-frame clones only and misses some. The top ten hold almost 9% of the sample, which has 25,000 to 30,000 clones, approximately 81% seen once. Whole-study results and caveats: Spans of CDR3 length were tighter for HIV repertoires than for controls.

V was cut by 1 base and J by 9 bases, with 12 bases left in between. CDR1 and CDR2 (germline): MDHEN, SYDVKM. CDR3 length equals 14 residues. The rearrangement links TRBV28 to TRBJ2-2; D is unresolved. The sequenced sample was unsorted PBMCs, obtained 4.8 to 5 years after starting antiretroviral therapy. The clonotype was recovered from a man aged 40-50 years with HIV. CDR3 DNA sequence: TGTGCCAGCAGTTTATTGGCACAGACCCGGGAGCTGTTTTTT. This gives the protein CASSLLAQTRELFF.